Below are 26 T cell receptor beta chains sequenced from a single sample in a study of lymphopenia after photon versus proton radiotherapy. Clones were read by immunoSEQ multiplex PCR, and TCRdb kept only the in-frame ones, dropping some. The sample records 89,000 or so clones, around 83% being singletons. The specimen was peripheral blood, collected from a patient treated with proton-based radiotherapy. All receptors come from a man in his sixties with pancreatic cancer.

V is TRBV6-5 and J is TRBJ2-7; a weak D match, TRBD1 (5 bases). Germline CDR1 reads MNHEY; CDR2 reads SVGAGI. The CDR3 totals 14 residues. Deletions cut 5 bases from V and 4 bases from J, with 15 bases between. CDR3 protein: CASSNDRQIYEQYF. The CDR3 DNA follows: TGTGCCAGCAGTAACGACAGACAAATTTACGAGCAGTACTTC.

DNA of the CDR3: TGTGCCAGCAGTTCCCTTATGGGGGGCGGGCTCGAGAGTGAGCCCCAGCATTTT. It yields the protein CASSSLMGGGLESEPQHF. The chain couples TRBV28 to TRBJ1-5; D perhaps matches TRBD1 (6 bases). The CDR3 has 18 residues. Germline V lookup: CDR1 MDHEN, CDR2 SYDVKM. V lost 4 bases and J lost 8, with 27 bases in between.

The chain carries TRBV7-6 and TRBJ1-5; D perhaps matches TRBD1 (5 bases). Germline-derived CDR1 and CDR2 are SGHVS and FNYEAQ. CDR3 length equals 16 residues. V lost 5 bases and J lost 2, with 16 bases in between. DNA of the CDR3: TGTGCCAGCAGCCCGCGGGCCACAGGAGGCAATCAGCCCCAGCATTTT. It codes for CASSPRATGGNQPQHF. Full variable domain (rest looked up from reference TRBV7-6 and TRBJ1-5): GAGVSQSPRYKVTKRGQDVALRCDPISGHVSLYWYRQALGQGPEFLTYFNYEAQQDKSGLPNDRFSAERPEGSISTLTIQRTEQRDSAMYRCASSPRATGGNQPQHFGDGTRLSIL.

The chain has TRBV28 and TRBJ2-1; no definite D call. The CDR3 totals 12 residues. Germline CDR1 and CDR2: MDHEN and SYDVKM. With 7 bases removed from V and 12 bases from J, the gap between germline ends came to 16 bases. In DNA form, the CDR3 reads TGTGCCAGCACCTCGGGCGGCAGTGGGCAGTTCTTC. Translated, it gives CASTSGGSGQFF.

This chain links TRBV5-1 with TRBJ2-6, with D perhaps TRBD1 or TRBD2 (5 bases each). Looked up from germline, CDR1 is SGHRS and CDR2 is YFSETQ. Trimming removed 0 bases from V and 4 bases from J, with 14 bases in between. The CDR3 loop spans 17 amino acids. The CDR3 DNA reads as TGCGCCAGCAGCTTGGCGGGCCTCGGGGCCGGGGCCAACGTCCTGACTTTC. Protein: CASSLAGLGAGANVLTF.

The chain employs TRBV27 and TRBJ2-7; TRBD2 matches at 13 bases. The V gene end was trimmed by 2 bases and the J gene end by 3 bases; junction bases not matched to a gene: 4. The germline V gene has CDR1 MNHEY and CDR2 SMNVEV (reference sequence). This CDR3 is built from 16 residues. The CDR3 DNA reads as TGTGCCAGCAGTTTAATAGGGACTAGCGGGAACTACGAGCAGTACTTC. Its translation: CASSLIGTSGNYEQYF.

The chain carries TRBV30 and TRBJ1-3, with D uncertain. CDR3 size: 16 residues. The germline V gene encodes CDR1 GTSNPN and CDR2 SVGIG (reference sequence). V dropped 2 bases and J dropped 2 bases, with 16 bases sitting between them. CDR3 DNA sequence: TGTGCCTGGAGTCGACCGGGAGCATTTACTGGAAACACCATATATTTT. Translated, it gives CAWSRPGAFTGNTIYF.

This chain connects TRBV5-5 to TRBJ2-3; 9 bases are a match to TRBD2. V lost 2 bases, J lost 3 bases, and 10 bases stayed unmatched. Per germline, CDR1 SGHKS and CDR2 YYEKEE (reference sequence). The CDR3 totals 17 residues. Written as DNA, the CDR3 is TGTGCCAGCAGCTTCCTCGGGGCGGGAGGGCCTACAGATACGCAGTATTTT. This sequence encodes CASSFLGAGGPTDTQYF.

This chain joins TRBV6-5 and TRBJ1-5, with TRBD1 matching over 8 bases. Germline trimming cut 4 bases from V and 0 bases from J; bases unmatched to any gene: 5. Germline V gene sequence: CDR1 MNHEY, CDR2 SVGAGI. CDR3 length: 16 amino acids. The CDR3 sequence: CASSSGQGYSNQPQHF. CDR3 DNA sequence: TGTGCCAGCAGTTCCGGACAGGGTTATAGCAATCAGCCCCAGCATTTT.

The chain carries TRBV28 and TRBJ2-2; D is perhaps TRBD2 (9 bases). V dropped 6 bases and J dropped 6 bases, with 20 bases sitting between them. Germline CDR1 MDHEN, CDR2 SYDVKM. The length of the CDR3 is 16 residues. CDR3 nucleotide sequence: TGTGCCAGCAGGCTAGCGGGACAGGCGGGGCCCGGGGAGCTGTTTTTT. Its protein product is CASRLAGQAGPGELFF.

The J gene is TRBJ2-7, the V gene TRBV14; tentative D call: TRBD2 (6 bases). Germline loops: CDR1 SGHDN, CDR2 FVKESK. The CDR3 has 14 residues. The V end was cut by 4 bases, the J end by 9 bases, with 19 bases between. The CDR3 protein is CASSLPGVFYRQYF. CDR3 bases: TGTGCCAGCAGCCTCCCGGGAGTCTTTTATCGGCAGTACTTC.

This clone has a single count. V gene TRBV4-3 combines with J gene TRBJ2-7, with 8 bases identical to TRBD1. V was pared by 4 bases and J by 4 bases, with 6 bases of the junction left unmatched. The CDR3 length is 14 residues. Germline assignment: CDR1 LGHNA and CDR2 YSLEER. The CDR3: CASSLGTGEYEQYF. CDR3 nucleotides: TGCGCCAGCAGCCTCGGGACAGGAGAGTACGAGCAGTACTTC.

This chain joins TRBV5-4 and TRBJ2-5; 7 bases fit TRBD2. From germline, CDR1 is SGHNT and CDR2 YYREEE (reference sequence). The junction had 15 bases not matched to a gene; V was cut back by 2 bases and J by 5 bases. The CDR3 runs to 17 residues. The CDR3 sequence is CASSFPTEVGREETQYF. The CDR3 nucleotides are TGTGCCAGCAGCTTCCCGACGGAAGTAGGGAGGGAGGAGACCCAGTACTTC.

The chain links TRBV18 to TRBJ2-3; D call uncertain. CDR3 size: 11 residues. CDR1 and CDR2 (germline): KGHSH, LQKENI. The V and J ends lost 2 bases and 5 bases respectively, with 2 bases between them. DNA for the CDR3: TGTGCCAGCTCACCAGTAGATACGCAGTATTTT. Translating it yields CASSPVDTQYF.

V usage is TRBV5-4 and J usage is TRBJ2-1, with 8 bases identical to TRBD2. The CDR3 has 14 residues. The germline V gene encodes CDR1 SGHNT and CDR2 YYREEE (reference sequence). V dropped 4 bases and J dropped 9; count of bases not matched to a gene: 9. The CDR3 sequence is CASSLPGLDAEQFF. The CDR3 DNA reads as TGTGCCAGCAGCCTCCCGGGACTAGATGCTGAGCAGTTCTTC. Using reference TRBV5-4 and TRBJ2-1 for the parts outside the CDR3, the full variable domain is ETGVTQSPTHLIKTRGQQVTLRCSSQSGHNTVSWYQQALGQGPQFIFQYYREEENGRGNFPPRFSGLQFPNYSSELNVNALELDDSALYLCASSLPGLDAEQFFGPGTRLTVL.

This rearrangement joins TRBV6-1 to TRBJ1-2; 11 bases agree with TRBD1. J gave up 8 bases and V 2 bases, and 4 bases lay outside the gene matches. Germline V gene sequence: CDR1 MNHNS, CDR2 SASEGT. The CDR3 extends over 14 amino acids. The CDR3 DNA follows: TGTGCCAGCAGTGAATATAGGACAGGGGGCGGCTACACCTTC. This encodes CASSEYRTGGGYTF.

The CDR3 DNA sequence: TGTGCCAGCAGCCAGGAATCCCGGCTTCAGTACGAGCAGTACTTC. As protein: CASSQESRLQYEQYF. The rearrangement joins TRBV14 to TRBJ2-7; the D is unclear. The CDR3 is 15 amino acids. V was pared by 3 bases and J by 4 bases, with 16 bases between. CDR1 and CDR2 from the germline V gene are SGHDN and FVKESK.

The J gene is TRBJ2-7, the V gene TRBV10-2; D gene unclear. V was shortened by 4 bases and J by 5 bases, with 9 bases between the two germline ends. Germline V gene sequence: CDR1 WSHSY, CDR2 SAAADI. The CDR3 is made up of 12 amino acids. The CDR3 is CASSAIANEQYF. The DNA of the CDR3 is TGCGCCAGCAGTGCCATCGCCAACGAGCAGTACTTC.

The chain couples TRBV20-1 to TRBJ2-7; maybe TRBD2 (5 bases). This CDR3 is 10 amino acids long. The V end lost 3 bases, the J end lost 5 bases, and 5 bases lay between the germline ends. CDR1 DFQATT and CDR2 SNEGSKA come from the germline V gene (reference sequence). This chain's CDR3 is CSASGNEQYF. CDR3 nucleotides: TGCAGTGCTAGCGGGAACGAGCAGTACTTC.

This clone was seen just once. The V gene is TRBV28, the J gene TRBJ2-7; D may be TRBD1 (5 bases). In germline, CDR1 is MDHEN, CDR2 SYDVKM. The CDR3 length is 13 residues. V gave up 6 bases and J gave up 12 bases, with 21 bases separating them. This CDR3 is CASRAQGIVGPYF. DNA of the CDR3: TGTGCCAGCAGGGCCCAGGGTATTGTAGGACCGTACTTC.

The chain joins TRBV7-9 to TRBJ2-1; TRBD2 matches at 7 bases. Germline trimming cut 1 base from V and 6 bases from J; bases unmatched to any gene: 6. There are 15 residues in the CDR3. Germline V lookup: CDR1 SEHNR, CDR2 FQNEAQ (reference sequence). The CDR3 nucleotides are TGTGCCAGCAGCTTAGGCGGGAGAAGAATCAATGAGCAGTTCTTC. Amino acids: CASSLGGRRINEQFF.

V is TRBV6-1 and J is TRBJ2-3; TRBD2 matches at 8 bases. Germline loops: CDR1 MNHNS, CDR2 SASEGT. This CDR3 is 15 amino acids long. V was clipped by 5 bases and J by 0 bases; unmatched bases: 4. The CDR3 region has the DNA TGTGCCAGCAGTACATTAGCGGGGAGCACAGATACGCAGTATTTT. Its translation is CASSTLAGSTDTQYF.

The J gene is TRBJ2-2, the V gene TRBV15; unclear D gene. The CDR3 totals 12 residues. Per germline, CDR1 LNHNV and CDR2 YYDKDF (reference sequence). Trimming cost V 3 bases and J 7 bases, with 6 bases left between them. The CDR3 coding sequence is TGTGCCACCAGCAGGGCAGGCGGGGAGCTGTTTTTT. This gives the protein CATSRAGGELFF.

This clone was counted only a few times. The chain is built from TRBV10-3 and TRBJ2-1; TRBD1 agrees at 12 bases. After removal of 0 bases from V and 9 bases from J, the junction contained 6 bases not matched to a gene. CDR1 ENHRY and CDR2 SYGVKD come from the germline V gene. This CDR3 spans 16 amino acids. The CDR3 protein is CAISESPGQGAVEQFF. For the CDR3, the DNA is TGTGCCATCAGTGAGTCTCCGGGACAGGGGGCCGTTGAGCAGTTCTTC.

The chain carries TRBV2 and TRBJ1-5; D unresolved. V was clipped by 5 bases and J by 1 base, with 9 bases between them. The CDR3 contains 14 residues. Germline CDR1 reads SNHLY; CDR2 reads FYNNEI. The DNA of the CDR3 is TGTGCCAGCAGTCAAGTATCAAGCAATCAGCCCCAGCATTTT. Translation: CASSQVSSNQPQHF.

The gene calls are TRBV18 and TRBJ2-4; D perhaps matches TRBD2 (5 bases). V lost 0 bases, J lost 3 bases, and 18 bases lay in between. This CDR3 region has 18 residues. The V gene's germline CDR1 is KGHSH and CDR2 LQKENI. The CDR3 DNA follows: TGTGCCAGCTCACCACCGTCCGGACTCTCTACTTTCAAAAACATTCAGTACTTC. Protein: CASSPPSGLSTFKNIQYF.